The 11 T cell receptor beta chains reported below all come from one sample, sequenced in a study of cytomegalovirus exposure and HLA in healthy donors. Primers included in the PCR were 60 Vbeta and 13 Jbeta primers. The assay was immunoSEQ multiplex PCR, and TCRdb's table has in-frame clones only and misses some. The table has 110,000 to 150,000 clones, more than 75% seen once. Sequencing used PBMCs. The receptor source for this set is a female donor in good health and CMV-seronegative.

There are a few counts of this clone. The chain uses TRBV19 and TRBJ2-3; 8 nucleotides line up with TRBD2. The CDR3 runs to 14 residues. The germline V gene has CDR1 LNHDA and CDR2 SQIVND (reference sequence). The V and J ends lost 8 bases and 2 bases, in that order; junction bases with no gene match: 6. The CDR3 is CASRRRGDTDTQYF. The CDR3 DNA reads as TGTGCCAGTCGACGGCGGGGGGACACAGATACGCAGTATTTT.

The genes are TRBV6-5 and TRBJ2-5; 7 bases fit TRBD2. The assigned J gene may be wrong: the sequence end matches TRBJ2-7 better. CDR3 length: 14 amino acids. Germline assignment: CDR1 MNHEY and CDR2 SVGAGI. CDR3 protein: CASMSGVTSYEQYF. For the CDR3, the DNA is TGTGCCAGCATGAGCGGGGTGACTTCCTACGAGCAGTACTTC.

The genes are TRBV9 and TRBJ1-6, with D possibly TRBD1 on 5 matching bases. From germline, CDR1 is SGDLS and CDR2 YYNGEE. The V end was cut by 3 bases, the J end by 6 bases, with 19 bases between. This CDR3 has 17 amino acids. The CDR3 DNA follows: TGTGCCAGCAGCGCGGCGGGAGTAGGGGCAGGTAATTCACCCCTCCACTTT. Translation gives CASSAAGVGAGNSPLHF.

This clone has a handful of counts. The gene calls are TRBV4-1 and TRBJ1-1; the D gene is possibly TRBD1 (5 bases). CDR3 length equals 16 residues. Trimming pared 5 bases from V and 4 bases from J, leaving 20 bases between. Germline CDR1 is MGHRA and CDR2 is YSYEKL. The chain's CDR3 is CASSGHPGKRSTEAFF. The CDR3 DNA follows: TGCGCCAGCAGCGGACACCCAGGGAAGAGGAGCACTGAAGCTTTCTTT.

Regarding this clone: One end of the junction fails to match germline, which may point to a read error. CDR3 region: CASSDGTGIGGYPF. CDR3 bases: TGTGCCAGCAGTGATGGGACAGGGATAGGTGGCTACCCCTTC. V usage is TRBV25-1 and J usage is TRBJ1-2; 9 positions match TRBD1. The CDR3 runs to 14 residues. Germline assignment: CDR1 MGHDK and CDR2 SYGVNS.

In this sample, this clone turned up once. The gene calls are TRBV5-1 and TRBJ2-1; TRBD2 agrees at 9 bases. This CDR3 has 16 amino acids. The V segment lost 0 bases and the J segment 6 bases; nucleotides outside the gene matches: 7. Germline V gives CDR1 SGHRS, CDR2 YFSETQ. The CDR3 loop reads CASSLVGGRGGNEQFF. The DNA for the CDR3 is TGCGCCAGCAGCTTGGTCGGCGGGAGGGGAGGCAATGAGCAGTTCTTC. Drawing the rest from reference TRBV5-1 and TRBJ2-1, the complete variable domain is KAGVTQTPRYLIKTRGQQVTLSCSPISGHRSVSWYQQTPGQGLQFLFEYFSETQRNKGNFPGRFSGRQFSNSRSEMNVSTLELGDSALYLCASSLVGGRGGNEQFFGPGTRLTVL.

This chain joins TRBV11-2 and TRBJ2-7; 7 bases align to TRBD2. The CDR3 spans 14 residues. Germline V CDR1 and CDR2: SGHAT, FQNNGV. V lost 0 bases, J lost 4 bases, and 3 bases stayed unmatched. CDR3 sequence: CASSLDWGGYEQYF. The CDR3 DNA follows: TGTGCCAGCAGCTTAGATTGGGGGGGGTACGAGCAGTACTTC.

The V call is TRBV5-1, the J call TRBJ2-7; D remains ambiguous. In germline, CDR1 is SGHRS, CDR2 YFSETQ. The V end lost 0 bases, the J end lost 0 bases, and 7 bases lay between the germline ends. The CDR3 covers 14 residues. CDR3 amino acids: CASSLGATSYEQYF. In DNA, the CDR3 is TGCGCCAGCAGCTTGGGTGCTACCTCCTACGAGCAGTACTTC.

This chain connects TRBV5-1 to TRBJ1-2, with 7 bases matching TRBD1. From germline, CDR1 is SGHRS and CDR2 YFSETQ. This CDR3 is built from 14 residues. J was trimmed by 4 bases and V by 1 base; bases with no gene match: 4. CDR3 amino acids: CASSLTTGLYGYTF. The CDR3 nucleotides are TGCGCCAGCAGCTTGACGACAGGGCTCTATGGCTACACCTTC. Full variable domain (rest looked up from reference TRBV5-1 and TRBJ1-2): KAGVTQTPRYLIKTRGQQVTLSCSPISGHRSVSWYQQTPGQGLQFLFEYFSETQRNKGNFPGRFSGRQFSNSRSEMNVSTLELGDSALYLCASSLTTGLYGYTFGSGTRLTVV.

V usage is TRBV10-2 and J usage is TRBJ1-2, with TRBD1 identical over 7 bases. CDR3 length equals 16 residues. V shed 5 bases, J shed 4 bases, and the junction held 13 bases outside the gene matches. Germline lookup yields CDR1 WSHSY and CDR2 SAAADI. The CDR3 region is CASSSVARDSFYGYTF. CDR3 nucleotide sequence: TGCGCCAGCAGTTCCGTCGCCCGGGACAGCTTCTATGGCTACACCTTC.

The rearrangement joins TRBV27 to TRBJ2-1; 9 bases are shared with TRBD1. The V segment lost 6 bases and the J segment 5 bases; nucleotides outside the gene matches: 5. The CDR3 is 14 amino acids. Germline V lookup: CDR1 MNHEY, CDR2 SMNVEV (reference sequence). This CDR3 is CASRPGQGNNEQFF. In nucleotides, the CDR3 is TGTGCCAGCAGACCGGGACAGGGAAACAATGAGCAGTTCTTC.